This TCR beta chain is drawn from a study of T cell repertoires in cytomegalovirus infection. Study information: Based on public TCR beta signatures, there were indications of CMV infection and of a matching HLA type. Overall study results and limits: Totalled public TCR beta family frequency picked out people who carried CMV plus the relevant HLA. HLA-C-restricted CMV-specific TCR beta clonotypes were dominant in the ex vivo response.

This clonotype was counted only a few times. Its cognate antigen is unknown. Per germline, CDR1 LNHDA and CDR2 SQIVND (reference sequence). Trimming took off 0 bases at V and 4 bases at J, with 10 bases between the two ends. CDR3 size: 15 residues. TCRdb re-analysed the reads in MiXCR, keeping a single row per CDR3 protein. This sample has more than 250,000 distinct CDR3 sequences, with approximately 13% found just once. V is TRBV19 and J is TRBJ1-5; possibly TRBD1 for D (6 bases). The origin of this receptor is a human donor in good health (CMV status not recorded). Some clones in this sample may be carry-over from other donors' samples. The sequenced sample was PBMCs. This CDR3 is CASSIDRGSNQPQHF. The CDR3 nucleotides read TGTGCCAGTAGTATAGACAGGGGAAGTAATCAGCCCCAGCATTTT. Full variable domain (remainder filled in from reference TRBV19 and TRBJ1-5): DGGITQSPKYLFRKEGQNVTLSCEQNLNHDAMYWYRQDPGQGLRLIYYSQIVNDFQKGDIAEGYSVSREKKESFPLTVTSAQKNPTAFYLCASSIDRGSNQPQHFGDGTRLSIL.